These 3 T cell receptor beta chains share one sample of origin, sequenced in a study of OX40 agonist ivuxolimab in advanced cancers. Libraries were prepared by immunoSEQ multiplex PCR; TCRdb keeps only in-frame clonotypes and omits some of them. The table records around 38,000 clones, around 82% of them present only once. The sequenced sample was CD4+ or CD8+ T cells sorted from blood, obtained in a trial of the OX40 agonist ivuxolimab. Receptor source: an adult with an advanced solid tumor such as melanoma, head and neck, liver or kidney cancer.

The chain joins TRBV19 to TRBJ1-5, with D possibly matching TRBD1 (6 bases). The germline V gene encodes CDR1 LNHDA and CDR2 SQIVND (reference sequence). V was cut by 7 bases and J by 1 base, with 14 bases left in between. This CDR3 region has 15 residues. DNA for the CDR3: TGTGCCAGTACACCTACAGGGCAGAGCAATCAGCCCCAGCATTTT. It is translated as CASTPTGQSNQPQHF.

The chain recombines TRBV19 with TRBJ2-1; tentatively, D is TRBD1 or TRBD2 (7 bases each). Germline CDR1 and CDR2: LNHDA and SQIVND (reference sequence). There are 15 residues in the CDR3. V shed 6 bases and J shed 4 bases, with 16 bases lying between them. The CDR3 DNA follows: TGTGCCAGTAGCAGGGGGGGAGGGCGGTACAATGAGCAGTTCTTC. Residues: CASSRGGGRYNEQFF.

This chain links TRBV4-1 with TRBJ2-7, with 7 nucleotides matching TRBD2. This CDR3 has 15 residues. V shed 0 bases and J 2 bases; nucleotides not matched to a gene: 4. Germline loops: CDR1 MGHRA, CDR2 YSYEKL. CDR3 loop: CASSQDPSGTYEQYF. DNA of the CDR3: TGCGCCAGCAGCCAAGATCCTAGCGGTACCTACGAGCAGTACTTC.